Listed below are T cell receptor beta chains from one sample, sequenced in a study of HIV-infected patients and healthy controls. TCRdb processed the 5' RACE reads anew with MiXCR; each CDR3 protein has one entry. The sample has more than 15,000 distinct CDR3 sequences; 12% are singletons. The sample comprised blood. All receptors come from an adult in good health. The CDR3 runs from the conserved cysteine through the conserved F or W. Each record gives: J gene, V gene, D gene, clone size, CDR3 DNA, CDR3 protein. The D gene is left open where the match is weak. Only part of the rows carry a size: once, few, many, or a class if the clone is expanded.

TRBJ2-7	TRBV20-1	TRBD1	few	TGCAGTGCTACCCGACCGGACAGGGGTCCCTACGAGCAGTACTTC	CSATRPDRGPYEQYF
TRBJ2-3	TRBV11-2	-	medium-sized	TGTGCCAGCAACACCGTGAAGGATACGCAGTATTTT	CASNTVKDTQYF
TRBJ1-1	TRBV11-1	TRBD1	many	TGTGCCAGCAGTCTTCGGACAGGGGACACTGAAGCTTTCTTT	CASSLRTGDTEAFF
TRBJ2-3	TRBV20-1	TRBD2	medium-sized	TGCAGTGCTAGAGATCCCCAGCGGGGGAGCACAGATACGCAGTATTTT	CSARDPQRGSTDTQYF
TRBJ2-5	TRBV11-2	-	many	TGTGCCAGCAGCTTTCGGGAGTCAGAGACCCAGTACTTC	CASSFRESETQYF
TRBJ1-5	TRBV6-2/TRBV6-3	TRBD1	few	TGTGCCAGCAGTTCGGACAGGCGGCAGCCCCAGCATTTT	CASSSDRRQPQHF
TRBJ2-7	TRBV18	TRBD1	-	TGTGCCAGCTCACCACAAGGGACAGGTGGAGCCTACGAGCAGTACTTC	CASSPQGTGGAYEQYF
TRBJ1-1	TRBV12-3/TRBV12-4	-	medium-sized	TGTGCCAGCAGCCTCGGATTCCTGAACACTGAAGCTTTCTTT	CASSLGFLNTEAFF
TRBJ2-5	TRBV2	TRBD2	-	TGTGCCAGCACCCCTGAGACAGCGGGGGGTGGCGAGACCCAGTACTTC	CASTPETAGGGETQYF
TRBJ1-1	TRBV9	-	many	TGTGCCAGCAGCGTAGATGTAGAGCCTAACACTGAAGCTTTCTTT	CASSVDVEPNTEAFF
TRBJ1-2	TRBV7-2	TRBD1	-	TGTGCCAGCAGCTTACTTGTGGACAGGGTCGCTGGCTACACCTTC	CASSLLVDRVAGYTF
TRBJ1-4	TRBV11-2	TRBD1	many	TGTGCCAGCAGCTTAGTGGTGGGACAGAGAGGAAAACTGTTTTTT	CASSLVVGQRGKLFF
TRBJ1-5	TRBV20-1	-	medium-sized	TGCAGTGCTAGAGATAGCAATCAGCCCCAGCATTTT	CSARDSNQPQHF
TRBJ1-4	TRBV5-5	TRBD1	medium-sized	TGTGCCAGCAGCCCCGGGACAGGGGGCCTAACTAATGAAAAACTGTTTTTT	CASSPGTGGLTNEKLFF
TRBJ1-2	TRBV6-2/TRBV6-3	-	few	TGTGCCAGTACCGGGACACCGATCGGCTATGGCTACACCTTC	CASTGTPIGYGYTF
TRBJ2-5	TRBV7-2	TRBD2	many	TGTGCCAGCAGCTTAGGGCCGGGACTAGCGGAGACCCAGTACTTC	CASSLGPGLAETQYF
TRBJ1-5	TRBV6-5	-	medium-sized	TGTGCCAGCCGGTTGGGGGGTACAGCGAGCAATCAGCCCCAGCATTTT	CASRLGGTASNQPQHF
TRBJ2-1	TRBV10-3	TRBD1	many	TGTGCCATATCCTCGGGACAGGGGAACAATGAGCAGTTCTTC	CAISSGQGNNEQFF
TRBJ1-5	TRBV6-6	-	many	TGTGCCAGCAGTTATTGGGGTCAAAGGGAAAATCAGCCCCAGCATTTT	CASSYWGQRENQPQHF
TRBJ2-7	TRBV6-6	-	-	TGTGCCAGCAGTTACCCCACAGAGAGCTACGAGCAGTACTTC	CASSYPTESYEQYF
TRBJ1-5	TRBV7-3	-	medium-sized	TGTGCCAGCAGCTTAAATAGCAATCAGCCCCAGCATTTT	CASSLNSNQPQHF
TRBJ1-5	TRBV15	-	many	TGTGCCACCAGCAGAGATCTCGGAGCCGGCAATCAGCCCCAGCATTTT	CATSRDLGAGNQPQHF
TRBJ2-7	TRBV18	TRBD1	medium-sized	TGTGCCAGCTCACGGACAGGCGAGAGGAGCGAGCAGTACTTC	CASSRTGERSEQYF
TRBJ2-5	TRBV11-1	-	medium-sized	TGTGCCAGCAGTTTGAGCGGCCCCCCCTTCGAGACCCAGTACTTC	CASSLSGPPFETQYF